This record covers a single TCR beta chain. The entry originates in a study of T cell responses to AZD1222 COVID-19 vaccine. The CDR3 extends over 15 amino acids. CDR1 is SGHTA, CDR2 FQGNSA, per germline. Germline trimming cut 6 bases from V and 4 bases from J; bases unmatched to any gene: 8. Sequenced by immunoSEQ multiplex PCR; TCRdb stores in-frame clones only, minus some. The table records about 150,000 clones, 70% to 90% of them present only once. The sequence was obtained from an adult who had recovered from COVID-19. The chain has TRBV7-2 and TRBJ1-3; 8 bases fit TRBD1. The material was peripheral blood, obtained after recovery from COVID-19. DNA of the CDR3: TGTGCCAGCAGTCCTACAGGGGGATTCGGAAACACCATATATTTT. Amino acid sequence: CASSPTGGFGNTIYF.